This T cell receptor beta chain was profiled in a study of CD8 T cells in Susac syndrome. RNA totalling about 0.5 to 1 ug underwent reverse transcription with random hexamers. TCRdb re-derived calls from the immunoSEQ multiplex PCR reads in MiXCR, one entry per CDR3 protein. Seen here are about 210,000 distinct CDR3 sequences, 95% observed once, and the top ten hold 0.075% to 0.095%. From blood CD8+ and CD4+ T cells, the TCR beta chain was sequenced. Germline loops: CDR1 SQVTM, CDR2 ANQGSEA. V lost 7 bases, J lost 1 base, and 11 bases lay in between. CDR3 length equals 14 residues. V usage is TRBV29-1 and J usage is TRBJ2-6; no reliable D call. The clonotype was recovered from a human donor with multiple sclerosis. Sequenced: CD4+ T cells from PBMCs. This chain's CDR3 is CSAVYTSGANVLTF. The CDR3 DNA reads as TGCAGCGCCGTCTACACATCTGGGGCCAACGTCCTGACTTTC.